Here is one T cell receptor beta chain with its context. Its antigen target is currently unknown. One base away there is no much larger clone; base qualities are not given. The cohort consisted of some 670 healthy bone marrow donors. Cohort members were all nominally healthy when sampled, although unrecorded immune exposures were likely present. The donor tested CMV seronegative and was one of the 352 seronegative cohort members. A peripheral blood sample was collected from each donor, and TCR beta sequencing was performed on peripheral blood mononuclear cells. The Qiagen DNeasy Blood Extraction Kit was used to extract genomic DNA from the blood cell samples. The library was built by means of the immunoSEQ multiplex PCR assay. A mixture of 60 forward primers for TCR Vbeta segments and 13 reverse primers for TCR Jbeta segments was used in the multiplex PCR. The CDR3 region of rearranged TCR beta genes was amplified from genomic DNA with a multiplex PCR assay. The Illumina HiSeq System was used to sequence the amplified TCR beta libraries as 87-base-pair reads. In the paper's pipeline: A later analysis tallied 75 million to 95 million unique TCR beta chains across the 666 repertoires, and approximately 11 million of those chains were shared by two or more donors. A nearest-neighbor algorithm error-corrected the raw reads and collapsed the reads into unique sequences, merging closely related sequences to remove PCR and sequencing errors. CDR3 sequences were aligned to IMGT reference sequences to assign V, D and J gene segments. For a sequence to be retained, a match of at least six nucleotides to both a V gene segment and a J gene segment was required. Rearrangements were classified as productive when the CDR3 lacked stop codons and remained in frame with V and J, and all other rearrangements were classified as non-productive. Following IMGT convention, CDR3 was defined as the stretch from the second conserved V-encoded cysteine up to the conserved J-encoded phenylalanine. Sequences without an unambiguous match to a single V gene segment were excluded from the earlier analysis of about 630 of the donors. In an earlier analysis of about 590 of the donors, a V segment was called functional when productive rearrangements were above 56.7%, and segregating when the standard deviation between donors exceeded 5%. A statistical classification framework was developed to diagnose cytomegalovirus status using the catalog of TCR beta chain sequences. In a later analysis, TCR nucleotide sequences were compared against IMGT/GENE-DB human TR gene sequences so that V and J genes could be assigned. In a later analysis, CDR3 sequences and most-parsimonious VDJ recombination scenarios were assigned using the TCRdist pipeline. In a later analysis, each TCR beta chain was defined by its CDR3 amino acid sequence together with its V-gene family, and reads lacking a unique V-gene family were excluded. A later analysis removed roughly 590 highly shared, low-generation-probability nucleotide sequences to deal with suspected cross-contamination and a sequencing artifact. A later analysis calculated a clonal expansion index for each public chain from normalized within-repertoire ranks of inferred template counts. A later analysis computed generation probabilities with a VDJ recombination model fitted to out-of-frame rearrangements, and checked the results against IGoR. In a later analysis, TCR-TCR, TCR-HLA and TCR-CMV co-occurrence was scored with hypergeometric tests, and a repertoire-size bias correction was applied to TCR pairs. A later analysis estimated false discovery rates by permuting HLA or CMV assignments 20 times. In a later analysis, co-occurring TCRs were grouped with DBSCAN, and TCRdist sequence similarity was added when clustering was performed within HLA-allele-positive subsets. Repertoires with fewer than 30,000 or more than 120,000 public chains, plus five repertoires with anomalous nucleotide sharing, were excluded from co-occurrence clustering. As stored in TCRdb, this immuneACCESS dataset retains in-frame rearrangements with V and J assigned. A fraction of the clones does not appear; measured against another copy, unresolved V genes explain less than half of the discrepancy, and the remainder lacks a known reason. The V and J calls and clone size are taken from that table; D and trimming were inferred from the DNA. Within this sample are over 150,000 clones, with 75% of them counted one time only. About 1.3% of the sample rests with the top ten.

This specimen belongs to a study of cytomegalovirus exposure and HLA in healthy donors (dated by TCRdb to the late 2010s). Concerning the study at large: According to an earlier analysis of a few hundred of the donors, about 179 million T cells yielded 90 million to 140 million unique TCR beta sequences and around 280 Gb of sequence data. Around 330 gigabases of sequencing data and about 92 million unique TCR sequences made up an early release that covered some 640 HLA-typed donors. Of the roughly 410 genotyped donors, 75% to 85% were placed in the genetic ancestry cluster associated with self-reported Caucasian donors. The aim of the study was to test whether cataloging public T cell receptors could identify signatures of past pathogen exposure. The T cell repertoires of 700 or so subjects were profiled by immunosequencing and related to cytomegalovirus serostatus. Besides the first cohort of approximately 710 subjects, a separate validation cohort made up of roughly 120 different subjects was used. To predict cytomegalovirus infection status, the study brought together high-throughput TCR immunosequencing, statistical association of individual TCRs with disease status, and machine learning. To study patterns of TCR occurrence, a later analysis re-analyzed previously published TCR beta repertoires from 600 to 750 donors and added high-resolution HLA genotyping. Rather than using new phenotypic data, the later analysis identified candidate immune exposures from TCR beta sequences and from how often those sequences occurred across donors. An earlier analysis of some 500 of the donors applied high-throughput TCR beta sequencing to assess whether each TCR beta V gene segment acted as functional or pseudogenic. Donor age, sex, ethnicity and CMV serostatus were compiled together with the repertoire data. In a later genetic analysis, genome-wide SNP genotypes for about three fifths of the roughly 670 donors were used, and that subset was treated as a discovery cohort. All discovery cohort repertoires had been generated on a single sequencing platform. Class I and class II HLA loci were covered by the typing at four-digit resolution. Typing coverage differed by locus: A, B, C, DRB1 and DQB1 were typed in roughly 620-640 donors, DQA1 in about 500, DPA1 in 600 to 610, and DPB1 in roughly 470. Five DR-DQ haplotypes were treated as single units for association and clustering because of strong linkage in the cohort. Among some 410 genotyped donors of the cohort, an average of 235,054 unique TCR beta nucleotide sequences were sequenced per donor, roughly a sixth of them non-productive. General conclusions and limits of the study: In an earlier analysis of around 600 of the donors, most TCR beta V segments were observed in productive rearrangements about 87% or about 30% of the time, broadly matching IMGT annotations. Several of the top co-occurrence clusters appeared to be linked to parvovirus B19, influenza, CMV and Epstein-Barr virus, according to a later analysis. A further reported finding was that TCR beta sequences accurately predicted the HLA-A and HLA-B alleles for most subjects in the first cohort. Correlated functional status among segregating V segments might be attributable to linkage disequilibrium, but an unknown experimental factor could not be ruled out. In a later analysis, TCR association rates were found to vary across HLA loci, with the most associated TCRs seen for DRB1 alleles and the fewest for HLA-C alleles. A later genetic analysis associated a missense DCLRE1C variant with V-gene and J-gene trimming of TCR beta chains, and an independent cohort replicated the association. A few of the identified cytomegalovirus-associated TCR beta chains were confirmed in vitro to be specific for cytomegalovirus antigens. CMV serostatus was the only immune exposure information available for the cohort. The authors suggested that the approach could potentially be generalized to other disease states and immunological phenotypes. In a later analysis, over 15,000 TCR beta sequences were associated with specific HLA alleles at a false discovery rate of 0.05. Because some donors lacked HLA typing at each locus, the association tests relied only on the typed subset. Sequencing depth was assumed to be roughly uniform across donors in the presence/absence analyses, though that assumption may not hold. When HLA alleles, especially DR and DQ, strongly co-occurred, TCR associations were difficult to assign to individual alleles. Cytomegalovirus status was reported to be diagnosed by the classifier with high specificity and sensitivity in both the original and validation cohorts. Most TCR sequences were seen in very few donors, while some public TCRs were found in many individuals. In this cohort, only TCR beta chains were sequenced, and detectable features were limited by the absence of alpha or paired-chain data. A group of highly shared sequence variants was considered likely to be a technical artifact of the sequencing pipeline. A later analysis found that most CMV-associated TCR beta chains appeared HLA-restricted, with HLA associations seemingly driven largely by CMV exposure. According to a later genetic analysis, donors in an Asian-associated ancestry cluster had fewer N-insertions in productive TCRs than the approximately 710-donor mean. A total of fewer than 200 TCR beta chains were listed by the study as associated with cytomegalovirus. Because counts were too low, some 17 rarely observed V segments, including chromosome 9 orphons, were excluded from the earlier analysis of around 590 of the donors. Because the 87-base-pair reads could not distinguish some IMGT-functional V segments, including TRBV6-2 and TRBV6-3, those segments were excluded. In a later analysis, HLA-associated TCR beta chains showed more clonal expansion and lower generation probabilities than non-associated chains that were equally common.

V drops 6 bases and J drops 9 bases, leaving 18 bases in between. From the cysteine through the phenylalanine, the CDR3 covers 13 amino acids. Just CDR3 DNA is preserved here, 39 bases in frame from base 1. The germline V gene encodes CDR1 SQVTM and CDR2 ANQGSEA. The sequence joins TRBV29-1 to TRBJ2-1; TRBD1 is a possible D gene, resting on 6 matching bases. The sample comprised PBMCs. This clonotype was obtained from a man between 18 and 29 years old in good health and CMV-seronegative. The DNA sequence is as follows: TGCAGCGTCCCATACAGGGCGAGGGGTGAGCAGTTCTTC. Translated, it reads CSVPYRARGEQFF.